Included here is one T cell receptor beta chain sequence, with context. The junction had 10 bases not matched to a gene; V was cut back by 6 bases and J by 0 bases. CDR3 length equals 17 residues. Per germline, CDR1 SNHLY and CDR2 FYNNEI. The data were taken from a study of technical replicates of blood from a handful of donors. Assay used: immunoSEQ multiplex PCR; TCRdb lists only in-frame clones, some missing. The data hold tens of thousands of clones, with just under 95% observed a single time. This chain joins TRBV2 and TRBJ1-3, with TRBD1 identical over 8 bases. The TCR comes from a human donor in good health. Some clones in this sample may be carry-over from other donors' samples. The material sequenced was PBMCs. CDR3 in DNA: TGTGCCAGCAGGCTTAGGGACAGGTTGAGCTCTGGAAACACCATATATTTT. Protein product: CASRLRDRLSSGNTIYF.